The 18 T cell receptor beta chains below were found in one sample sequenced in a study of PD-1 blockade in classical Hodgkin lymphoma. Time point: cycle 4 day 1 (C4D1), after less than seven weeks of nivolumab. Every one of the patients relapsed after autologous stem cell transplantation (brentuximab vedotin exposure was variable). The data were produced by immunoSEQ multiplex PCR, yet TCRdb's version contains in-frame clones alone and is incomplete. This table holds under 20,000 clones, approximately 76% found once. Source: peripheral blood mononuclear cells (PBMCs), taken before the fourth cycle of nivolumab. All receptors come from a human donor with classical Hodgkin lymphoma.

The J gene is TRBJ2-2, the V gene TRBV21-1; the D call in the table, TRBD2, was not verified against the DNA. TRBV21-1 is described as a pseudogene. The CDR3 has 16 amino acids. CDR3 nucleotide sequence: TGTGCCAGCAGCGCCCCGGGACTAGTTCCACCCGGGGAGCTGTTTTTT. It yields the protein CASSAPGLVPPGELFF.

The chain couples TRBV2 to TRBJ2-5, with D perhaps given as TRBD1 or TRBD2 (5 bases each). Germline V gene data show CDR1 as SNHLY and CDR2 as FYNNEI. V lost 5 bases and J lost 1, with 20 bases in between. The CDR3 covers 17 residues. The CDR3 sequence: CASSPSLPGPLQETQYF. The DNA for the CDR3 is TGTGCCAGCAGTCCATCCTTACCGGGACCCCTCCAAGAGACCCAGTACTTC.

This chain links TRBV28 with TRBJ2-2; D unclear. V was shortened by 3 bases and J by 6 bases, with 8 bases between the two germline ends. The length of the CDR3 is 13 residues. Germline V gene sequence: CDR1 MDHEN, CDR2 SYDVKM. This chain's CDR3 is CASSLVRAGELFF. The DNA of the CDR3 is TGTGCCAGCAGTTTGGTCCGGGCCGGGGAGCTGTTTTTT.

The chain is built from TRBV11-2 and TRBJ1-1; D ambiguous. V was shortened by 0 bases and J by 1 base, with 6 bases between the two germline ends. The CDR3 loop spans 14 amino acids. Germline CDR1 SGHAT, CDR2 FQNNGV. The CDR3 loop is CASSLDIANTEAFF. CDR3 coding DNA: TGTGCCAGCAGCTTAGATATTGCGAACACTGAAGCTTTCTTT.

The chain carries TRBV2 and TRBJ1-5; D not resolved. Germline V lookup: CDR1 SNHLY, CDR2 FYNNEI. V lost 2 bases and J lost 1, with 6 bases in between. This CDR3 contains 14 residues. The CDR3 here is CASSETLSNQPQHF. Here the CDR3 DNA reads TGTGCCAGCAGTGAAACGCTAAGCAATCAGCCCCAGCATTTT.

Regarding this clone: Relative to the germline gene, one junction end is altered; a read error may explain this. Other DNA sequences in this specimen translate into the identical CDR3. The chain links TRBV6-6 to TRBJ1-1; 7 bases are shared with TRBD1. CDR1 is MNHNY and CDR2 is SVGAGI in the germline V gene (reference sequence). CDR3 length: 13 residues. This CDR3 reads CASRTGDYTEAFF. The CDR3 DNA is TGTGCCAGCAGAACAGGGGATTACACTGAAGCCTTCTTT.

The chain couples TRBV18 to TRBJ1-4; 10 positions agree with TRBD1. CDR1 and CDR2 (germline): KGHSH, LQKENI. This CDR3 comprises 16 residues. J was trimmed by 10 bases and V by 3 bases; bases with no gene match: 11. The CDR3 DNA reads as TGTGCCAGCTCACCTCAACTCGGGACAGGGGAAGGAAAACTGTTTTTT. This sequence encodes CASSPQLGTGEGKLFF.

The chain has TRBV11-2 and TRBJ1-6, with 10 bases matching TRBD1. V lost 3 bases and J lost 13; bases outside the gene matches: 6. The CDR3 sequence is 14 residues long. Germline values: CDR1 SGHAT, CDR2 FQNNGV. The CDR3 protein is CASSLTGGRAPLHF. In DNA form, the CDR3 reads TGTGCCAGCAGCTTGACAGGGGGCCGGGCGCCCCTCCACTTT.

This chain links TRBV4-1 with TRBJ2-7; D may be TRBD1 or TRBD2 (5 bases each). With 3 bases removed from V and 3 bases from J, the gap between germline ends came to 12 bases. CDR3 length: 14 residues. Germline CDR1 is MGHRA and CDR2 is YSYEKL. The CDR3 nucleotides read TGCGCCAGCAGCCAGGGGGTCCCGTTCTACGAGCAGTACTTC. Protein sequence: CASSQGVPFYEQYF.

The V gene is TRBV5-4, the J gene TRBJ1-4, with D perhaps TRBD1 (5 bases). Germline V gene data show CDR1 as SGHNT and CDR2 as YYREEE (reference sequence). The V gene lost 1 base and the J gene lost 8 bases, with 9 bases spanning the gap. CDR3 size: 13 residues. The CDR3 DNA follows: TGTGCCAGCAGCTTGCAGGGCGCGGAAAAACTGTTTTTT. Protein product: CASSLQGAEKLFF.

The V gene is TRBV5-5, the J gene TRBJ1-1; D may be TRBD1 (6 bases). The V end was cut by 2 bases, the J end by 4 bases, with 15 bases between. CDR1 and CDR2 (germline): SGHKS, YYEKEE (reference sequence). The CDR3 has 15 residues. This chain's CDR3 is CASSLLGTRGTEAFF. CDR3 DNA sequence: TGTGCCAGCAGCTTATTAGGGACCAGGGGCACTGAAGCTTTCTTT.

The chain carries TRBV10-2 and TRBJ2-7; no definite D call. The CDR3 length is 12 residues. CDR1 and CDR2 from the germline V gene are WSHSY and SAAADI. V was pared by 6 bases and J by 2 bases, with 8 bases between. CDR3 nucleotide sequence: TGCGCCAGCAGCATCGCTACCTACGAGCAGTACTTC. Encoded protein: CASSIATYEQYF.

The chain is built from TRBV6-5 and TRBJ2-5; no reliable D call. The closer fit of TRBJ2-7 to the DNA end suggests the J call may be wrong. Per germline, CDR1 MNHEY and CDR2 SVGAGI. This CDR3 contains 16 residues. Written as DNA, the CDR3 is TGTGCCAGCAGTTACTCGATCGGACGGAGCTCCTACGAGCAGTACTTC. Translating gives CASSYSIGRSSYEQYF.

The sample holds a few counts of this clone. Here the CDR3 reads CSVEGVGGGYEQYF. The DNA of the CDR3 is TGCAGCGTTGAGGGAGTAGGGGGCGGCTACGAGCAGTACTTC. The chain couples TRBV29-1 to TRBJ2-7; 7 bases are shared with TRBD1. The germline V gene encodes CDR1 SQVTM and CDR2 ANQGSEA. The CDR3 sequence is 14 residues long. J gave up 3 bases and V 3 bases, and 8 bases lay outside the gene matches.

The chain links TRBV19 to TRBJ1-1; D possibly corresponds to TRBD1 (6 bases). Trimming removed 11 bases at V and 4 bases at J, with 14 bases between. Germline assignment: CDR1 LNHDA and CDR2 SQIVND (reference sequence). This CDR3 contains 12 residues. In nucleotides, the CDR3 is TGTGCCGTTCGGGGGCGGGGCACTGAAGCTTTCTTT. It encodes CAVRGRGTEAFF.

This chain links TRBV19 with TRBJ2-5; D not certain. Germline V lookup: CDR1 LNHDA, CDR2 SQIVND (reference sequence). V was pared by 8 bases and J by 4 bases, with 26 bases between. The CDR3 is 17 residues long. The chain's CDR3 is CASSKGRLTGVSETQYF. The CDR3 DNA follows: TGTGCCAGTTCCAAAGGGCGTCTCACTGGGGTATCAGAGACCCAGTACTTC.

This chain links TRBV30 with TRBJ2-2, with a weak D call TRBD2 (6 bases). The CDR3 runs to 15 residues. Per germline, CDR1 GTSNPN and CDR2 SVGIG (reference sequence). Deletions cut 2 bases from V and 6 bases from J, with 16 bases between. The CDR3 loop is CAWSLALPASGELFF. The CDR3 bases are TGTGCCTGGAGTCTAGCGCTCCCCGCGTCCGGGGAGCTGTTTTTT. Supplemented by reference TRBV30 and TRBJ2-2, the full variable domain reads SQTIHQWPATLVQPVGSPLSLECTVEGTSNPNLYWYRQAAGRGLQLLFYSVGIGQISSEVPQNLSASRPQDRQFILSSKKLLLSDSGFYLCAWSLALPASGELFFGEGSRLTVL.

The CDR3 coding sequence is TGTGCCAGCACTACCTCCCCGGCAGGGAGCACAGATACGCAGTATTTT. The encoded protein is CASTTSPAGSTDTQYF. The chain employs TRBV7-9 and TRBJ2-3; D is possibly TRBD1 (5 bases). Trimming took off 7 bases at V and 0 bases at J, with 17 bases between the two ends. Germline CDR1 reads SEHNR; CDR2 reads FQNEAQ (reference sequence). The CDR3 is 16 amino acids.